This TCR beta chain was identified in a study of blood T cell repertoires in COVID-19. Overall study context: PBMCs, B-cell-depleted T cells, or T cells were the source of the cDNA or gDNA that made up the material.

In germline, CDR1 is SGDLS, CDR2 YYNGEE. CDR3 length: 16 residues. The V end was cut by 5 bases, the J end by 0 bases, with 15 bases between. The data were produced by immunoSEQ multiplex PCR, yet TCRdb's version contains in-frame clones alone and is incomplete. The table records hundreds of thousands of clones, over 70% of them present only once. What was sequenced was peripheral blood. The chain is built from TRBV9 and TRBJ2-1; the D gene is possibly TRBD2 (6 bases). The receptor was isolated from a woman aged 35 to 49 who had recovered from COVID-19. The CDR3 sequence: CASSPPGGASYNEQFF. The CDR3 nucleotides read TGTGCCAGCAGTCCACCTGGCGGGGCCTCCTACAATGAGCAGTTCTTC. The full variable domain, in which reference TRBV9 and TRBJ2-1 provide the parts outside the CDR3, is DSGVTQTPKHLITATGQRVTLRCSPRSGDLSVYWYQQSLDQGLQFLIQYYNGEERAKGNILERFSAQQFPDLHSELNLSSLELGDSALYFCASSPPGGASYNEQFFGPGTRLTVL.